The 2 T cell receptor beta chains given below trace back to one sample, sequenced in a study of cytomegalovirus exposure and HLA in healthy donors. Vbeta (60) and Jbeta (13) primers were used in the PCR. Here immunoSEQ multiplex PCR was the method, and the copy in TCRdb shows in-frame clones only, minus some. The sample consists of fewer than 110,000 clones, approximately 76% of them appearing once. Sequencing used PBMCs. The receptor source for this set is a man between 35 and 55 years old in good health and CMV-seronegative.

The chain employs TRBV4-2 and TRBJ2-1; D not certain. V gave up 1 base and J gave up 4 bases, with 11 bases separating them. Germline CDR1 is LGHNA and CDR2 is YNFKEQ. The CDR3 extends over 15 amino acids. CDR3 bases: TGTGCCAGCAGCCAAGTTAGCCCAATTTACAATGAGCAGTTCTTC. Encoded protein: CASSQVSPIYNEQFF.

This clone was detected a few times. V is TRBV5-1 and J is TRBJ2-1; 11 bases map to TRBD1. Germline values: CDR1 SGHRS, CDR2 YFSETQ. V trimming: 5 bases; J trimming: 3 bases; junction bases outside the gene matches: 4. This CDR3 is 15 amino acids long. Written as DNA, the CDR3 is TGCGCCAGCAGGACCGGGACAGGGGGCTACAATGAGCAGTTCTTC. Protein sequence: CASRTGTGGYNEQFF. The whole variable domain, filled in from reference TRBV5-1 and TRBJ2-1, reads KAGVTQTPRYLIKTRGQQVTLSCSPISGHRSVSWYQQTPGQGLQFLFEYFSETQRNKGNFPGRFSGRQFSNSRSEMNVSTLELGDSALYLCASRTGTGGYNEQFFGPGTRLTVL.